This T cell receptor (beta chain) originates from a study of radiotherapy plus CTLA-4 blockade in lung cancer. To note about this clone: What it binds is unknown.

V lost 6 bases, J lost 10 bases, and 9 bases stayed unmatched. This CDR3 is 15 amino acids long. CDR1 and CDR2 from the germline V gene are SQVTM and ANQGSEA. This table comes from immunoSEQ multiplex PCR, and its TCRdb copy is limited to in-frame clones, with some not included. The sample includes around 41,000 clones, about two thirds of them seen just once. Receiving focal radiation plus CTLA-4 blockade with ipilimumab were patients who had chemo-refractory metastatic non-small-cell lung cancer. Notes on the study in general: In blood, after radiotherapy plus ipilimumab, tumor-derived TCR clones expanded.

The receptor was isolated from a human donor with non-small cell lung cancer who had a partial response to radiotherapy plus ipilimumab. The specimen was peripheral blood, collected from a patient treated with radiotherapy plus ipilimumab. V is TRBV29-1 and J is TRBJ2-1; TRBD2 aligns across 16 bases. In DNA form, the CDR3 reads TGCAGCGTCGCTGGGACTAGCGGGGGGGTACGAGAGCAGTTCTTC. Translation gives CSVAGTSGGVREQFF.